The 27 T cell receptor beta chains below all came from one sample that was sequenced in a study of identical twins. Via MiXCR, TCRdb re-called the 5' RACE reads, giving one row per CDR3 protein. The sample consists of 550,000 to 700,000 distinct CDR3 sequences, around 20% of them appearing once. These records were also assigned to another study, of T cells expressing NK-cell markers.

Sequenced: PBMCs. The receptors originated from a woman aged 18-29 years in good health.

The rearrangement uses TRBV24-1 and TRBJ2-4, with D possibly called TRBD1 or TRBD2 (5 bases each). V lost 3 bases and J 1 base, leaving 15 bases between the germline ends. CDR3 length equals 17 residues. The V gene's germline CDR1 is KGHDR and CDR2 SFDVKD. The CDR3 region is CATSDGDGAFAKNIQYF. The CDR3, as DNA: TGTGCCACCAGTGATGGGGACGGTGCCTTCGCCAAAAACATTCAGTACTTC.

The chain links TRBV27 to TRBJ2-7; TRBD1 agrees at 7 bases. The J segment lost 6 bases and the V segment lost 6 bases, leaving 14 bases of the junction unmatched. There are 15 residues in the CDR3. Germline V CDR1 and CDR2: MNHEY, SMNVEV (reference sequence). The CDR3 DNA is TGTGCCAGCAGGATCCGTATGGCAGGGGGAAGCGAGCAGTACTTC. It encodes CASRIRMAGGSEQYF.

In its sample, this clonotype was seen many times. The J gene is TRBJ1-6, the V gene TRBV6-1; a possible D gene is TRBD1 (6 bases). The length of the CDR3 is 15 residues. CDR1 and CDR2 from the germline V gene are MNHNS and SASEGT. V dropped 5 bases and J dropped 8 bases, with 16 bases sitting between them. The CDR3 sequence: CASSRPDRSYSPLHF. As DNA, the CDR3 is TGTGCCAGCAGTCGCCCCGACAGGAGTTATTCACCCCTCCACTTT.

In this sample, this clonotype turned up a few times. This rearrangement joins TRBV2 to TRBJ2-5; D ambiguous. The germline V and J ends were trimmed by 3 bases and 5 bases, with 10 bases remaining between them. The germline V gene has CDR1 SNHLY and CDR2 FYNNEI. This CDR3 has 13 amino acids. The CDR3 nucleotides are TGTGCCAGCAGTGATTCTGAGCTGGAGACCCAGTACTTC. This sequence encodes CASSDSELETQYF. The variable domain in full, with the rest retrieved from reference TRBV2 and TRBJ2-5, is EPEVTQTPSHQVTQMGQEVILRCVPISNHLYFYWYRQILGQKVEFLVSFYNNEISEKSEIFDDQFSVERPDGSNFTLKIRSTKLEDSAMYFCASSDSELETQYFGPGTRLLVL.

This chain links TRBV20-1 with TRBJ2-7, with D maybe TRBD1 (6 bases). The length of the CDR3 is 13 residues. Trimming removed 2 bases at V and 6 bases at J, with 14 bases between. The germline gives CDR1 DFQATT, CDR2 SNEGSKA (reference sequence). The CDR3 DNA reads TGCAGTGCTAGAAGGGACATGAAGATCGAGCAGTACTTC. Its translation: CSARRDMKIEQYF.

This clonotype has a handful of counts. CDR3 in DNA: TGCAGCGTTTGCTGCGGCAACACCGGGGAGCTGTTTTTT. Translating gives CSVCCGNTGELFF. This chain joins TRBV29-1 and TRBJ2-2; no clear D gene. V was clipped by 5 bases and J by 2 bases, with 9 bases between them. Germline-derived CDR1 and CDR2 are SQVTM and ANQGSEA. CDR3 size: 13 residues.

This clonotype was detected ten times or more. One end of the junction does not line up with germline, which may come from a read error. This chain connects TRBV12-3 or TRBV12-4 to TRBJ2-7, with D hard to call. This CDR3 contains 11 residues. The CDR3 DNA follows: TGCGCCAGCAGCTTGGATAGCGAGCAGTACTTC. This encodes CASSLDSEQYF.

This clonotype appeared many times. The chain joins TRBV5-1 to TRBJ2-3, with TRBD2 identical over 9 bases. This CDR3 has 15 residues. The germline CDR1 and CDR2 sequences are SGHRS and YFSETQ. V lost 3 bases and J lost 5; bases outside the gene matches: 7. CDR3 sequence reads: CASSSGLAGVDTQYF. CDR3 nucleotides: TGCGCCAGCAGCTCAGGCTTAGCGGGAGTAGATACGCAGTATTTT.

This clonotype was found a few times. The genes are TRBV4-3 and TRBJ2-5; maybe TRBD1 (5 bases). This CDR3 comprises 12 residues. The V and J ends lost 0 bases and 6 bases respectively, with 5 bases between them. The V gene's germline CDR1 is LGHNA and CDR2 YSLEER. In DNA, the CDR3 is TGCGCCAGCAGCCAAGAGGGGCAGACCCAGTACTTC. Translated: CASSQEGQTQYF.

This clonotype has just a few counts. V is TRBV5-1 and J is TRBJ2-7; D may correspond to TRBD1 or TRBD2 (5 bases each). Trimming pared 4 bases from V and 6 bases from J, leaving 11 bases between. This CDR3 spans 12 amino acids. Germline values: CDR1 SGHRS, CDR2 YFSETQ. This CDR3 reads CASSGEGFEQYF. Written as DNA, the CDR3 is TGCGCCAGCAGCGGCGAGGGGTTCGAGCAGTACTTC.

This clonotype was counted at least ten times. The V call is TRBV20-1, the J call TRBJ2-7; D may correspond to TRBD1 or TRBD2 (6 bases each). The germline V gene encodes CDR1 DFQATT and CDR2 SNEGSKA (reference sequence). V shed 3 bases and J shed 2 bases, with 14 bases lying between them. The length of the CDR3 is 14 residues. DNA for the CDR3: TGCAGTGCTAGCGACCCGGGGGCCACCTACGAGCAGTACTTC. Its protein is CSASDPGATYEQYF.

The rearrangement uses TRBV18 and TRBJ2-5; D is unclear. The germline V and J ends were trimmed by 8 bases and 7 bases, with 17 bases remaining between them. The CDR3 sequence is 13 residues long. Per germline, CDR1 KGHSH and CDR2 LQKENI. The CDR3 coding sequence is TGTGCCAGCCCTAGTGGCTCTTTTGGGACCCAGTACTTC. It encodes CASPSGSFGTQYF.

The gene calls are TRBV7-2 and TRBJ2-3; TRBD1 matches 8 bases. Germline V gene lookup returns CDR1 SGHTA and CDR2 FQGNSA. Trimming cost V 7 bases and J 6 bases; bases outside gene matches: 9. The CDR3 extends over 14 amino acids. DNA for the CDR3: TGTGCCAGCATCACCGGACAGGGCTCGGATACGCAGTATTTT. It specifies CASITGQGSDTQYF.

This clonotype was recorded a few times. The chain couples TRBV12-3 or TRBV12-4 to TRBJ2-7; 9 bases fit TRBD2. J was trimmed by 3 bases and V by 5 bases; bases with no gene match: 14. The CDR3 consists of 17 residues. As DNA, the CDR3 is TGTGCCAGCAGTGGACTAGCGCGGGAGGGGACTTACTACGAGCAGTACTTC. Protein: CASSGLAREGTYYEQYF.

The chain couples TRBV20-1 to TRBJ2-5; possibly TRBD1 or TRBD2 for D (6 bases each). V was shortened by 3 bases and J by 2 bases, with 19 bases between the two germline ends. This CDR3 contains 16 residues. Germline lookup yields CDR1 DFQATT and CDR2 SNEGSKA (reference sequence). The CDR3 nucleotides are TGCAGTGCTAGCATAGGTCCGGGGGCGCTTCAAGAGACCCAGTACTTC. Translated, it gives CSASIGPGALQETQYF.

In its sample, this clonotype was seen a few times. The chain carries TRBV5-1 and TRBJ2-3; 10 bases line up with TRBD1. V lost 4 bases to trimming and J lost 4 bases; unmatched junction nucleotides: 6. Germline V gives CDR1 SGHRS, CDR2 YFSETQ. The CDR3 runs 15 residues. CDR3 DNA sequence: TGCGCCAGCAGCCGGACAGGGGGTATCGCAGATACGCAGTATTTT. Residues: CASSRTGGIADTQYF. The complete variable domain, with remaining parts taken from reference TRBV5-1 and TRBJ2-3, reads KAGVTQTPRYLIKTRGQQVTLSCSPISGHRSVSWYQQTPGQGLQFLFEYFSETQRNKGNFPGRFSGRQFSNSRSEMNVSTLELGDSALYLCASSRTGGIADTQYFGPGTRLTVL.

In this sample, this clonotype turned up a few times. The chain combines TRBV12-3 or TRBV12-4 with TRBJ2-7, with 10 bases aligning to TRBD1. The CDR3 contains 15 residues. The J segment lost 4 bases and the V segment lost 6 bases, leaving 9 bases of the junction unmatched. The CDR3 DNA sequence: TGTGCCAGCAGGTCCGGGACAGGGGAATTGTACGAGCAGTACTTC. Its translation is CASRSGTGELYEQYF.

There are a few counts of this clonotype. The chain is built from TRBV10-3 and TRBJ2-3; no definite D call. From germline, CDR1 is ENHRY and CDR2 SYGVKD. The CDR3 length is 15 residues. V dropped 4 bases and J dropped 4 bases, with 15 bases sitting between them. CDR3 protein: CAISGGGKRSDTQYF. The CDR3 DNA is TGTGCCATCAGTGGTGGCGGTAAAAGGTCAGATACGCAGTATTTT.

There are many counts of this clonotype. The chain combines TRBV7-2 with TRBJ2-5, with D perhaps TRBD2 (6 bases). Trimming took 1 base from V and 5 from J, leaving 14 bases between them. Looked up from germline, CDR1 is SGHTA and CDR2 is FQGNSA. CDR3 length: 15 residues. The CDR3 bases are TGTGCCAGCAGCTTAGTTGGATCGGGAGCGGAGACCCAGTACTTC. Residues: CASSLVGSGAETQYF.

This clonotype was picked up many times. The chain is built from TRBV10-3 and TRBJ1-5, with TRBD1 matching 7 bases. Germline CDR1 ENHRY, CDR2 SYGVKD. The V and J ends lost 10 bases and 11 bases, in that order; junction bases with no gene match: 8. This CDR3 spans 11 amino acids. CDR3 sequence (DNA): TGTGCCACCTCAGGGGGGGAGACCCAGCATTTT. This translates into CATSGGETQHF.

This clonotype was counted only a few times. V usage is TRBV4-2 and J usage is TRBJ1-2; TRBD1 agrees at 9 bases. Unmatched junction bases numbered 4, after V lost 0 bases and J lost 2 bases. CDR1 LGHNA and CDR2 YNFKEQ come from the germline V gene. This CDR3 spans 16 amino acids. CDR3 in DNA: TGTGCCAGCAGCCAAGACGGGACAGGGCCCAACTATGGCTACACCTTC. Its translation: CASSQDGTGPNYGYTF.

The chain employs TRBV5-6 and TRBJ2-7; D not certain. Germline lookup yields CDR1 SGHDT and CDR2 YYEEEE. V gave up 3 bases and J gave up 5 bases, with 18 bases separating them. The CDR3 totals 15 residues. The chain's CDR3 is CASSSDSNLLDEQYF. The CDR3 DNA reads TGTGCCAGCAGCTCGGATAGCAATCTGCTTGACGAGCAGTACTTC.

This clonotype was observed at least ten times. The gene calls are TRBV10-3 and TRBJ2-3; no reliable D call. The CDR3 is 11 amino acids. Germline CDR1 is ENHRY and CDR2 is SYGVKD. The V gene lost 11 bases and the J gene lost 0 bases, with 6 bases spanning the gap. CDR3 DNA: TGTGCCGTAAGTAGCACAGATACGCAGTATTTT. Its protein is CAVSSTDTQYF.

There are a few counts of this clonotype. The chain's CDR3 is CASRGSLGTDTQYF. DNA of the CDR3: TGTGCCAGCAGGGGCAGTCTCGGCACAGATACGCAGTATTTT. The chain couples TRBV6-1 to TRBJ2-3; D remains unclear. This CDR3 is built from 14 residues. Trimming pared 6 bases from V and 1 base from J, leaving 11 bases between. CDR1 is MNHNS, CDR2 SASEGT, per germline.

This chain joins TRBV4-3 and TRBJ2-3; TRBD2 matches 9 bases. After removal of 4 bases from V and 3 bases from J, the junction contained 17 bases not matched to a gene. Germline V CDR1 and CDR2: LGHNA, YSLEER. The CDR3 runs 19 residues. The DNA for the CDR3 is TGCGCCAGCAGCCGATCGTGGTTACGCGGGAGGGCCATTACAGATACGCAGTATTTT. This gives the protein CASSRSWLRGRAITDTQYF.

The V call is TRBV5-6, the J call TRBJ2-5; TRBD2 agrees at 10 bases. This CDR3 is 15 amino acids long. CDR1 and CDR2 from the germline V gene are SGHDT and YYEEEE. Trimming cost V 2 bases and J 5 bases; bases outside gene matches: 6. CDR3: CASSFTSGTKETQYF. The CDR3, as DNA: TGTGCCAGCAGCTTCACTAGCGGGACAAAGGAGACCCAGTACTTC.

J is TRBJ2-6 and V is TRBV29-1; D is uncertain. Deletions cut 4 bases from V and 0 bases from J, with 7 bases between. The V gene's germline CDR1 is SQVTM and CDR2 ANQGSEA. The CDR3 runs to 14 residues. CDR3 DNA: TGCAGCGTTGTAAACCCCTCTGGGGCCAACGTCCTGACTTTC. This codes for CSVVNPSGANVLTF.